Presented here are 25 T cell receptor beta chains from one specimen sequenced in a study of shared clonotypes between healthy human individuals. Clones were sequenced by immunoSEQ multiplex PCR, and TCRdb holds only the in-frame ones, with some missing. The top ten hold less than 1.5% of the sample, which has about 1,900,000 clones, approximately 94% seen once. Only CD45RO-negative cells positively selected for CCR7 counted as naive CD8 cells, so terminally differentiated effector memory CD45RA+ cells were excluded. The material sequenced was naive CD8+ T cells sorted from blood. The source is a young man in good health.

The chain employs TRBV7-2 and TRBJ2-7; 15 bases agree with TRBD2. V gave up 1 base and J gave up 4 bases; unmatched junction bases: 11. This CDR3 has 19 amino acids. Germline lookup yields CDR1 SGHTA and CDR2 FQGNSA. The DNA of the CDR3 is TGTGCCAGCAGCTTAGTCTACGGACTAGCGGGAGGGCCCTCATACGAGCAGTACTTC. Translation: CASSLVYGLAGGPSYEQYF.

The gene calls are TRBV6-6 and TRBJ2-7, with D possibly matching TRBD2 (6 bases). V lost 4 bases and J 0 bases, leaving 13 bases between the germline ends. CDR3 length: 15 residues. In germline, CDR1 is MNHNY, CDR2 SVGAGI (reference sequence). The CDR3: CASSFGGDGSYEQYF. The CDR3 DNA sequence: TGTGCCAGCAGTTTTGGCGGGGATGGCTCCTACGAGCAGTACTTC.

This clone showed up many times. The identical CDR3 is also encoded by other nucleotide sequences in the sample. This chain uses TRBV9 with TRBJ2-1; D tentatively reads TRBD1 or TRBD2 (6 bases each). Germline V gene lookup returns CDR1 SGDLS and CDR2 YYNGEE. V lost 4 bases and J 7 bases, leaving 27 bases between the germline ends. The CDR3 sequence is 18 residues long. CDR3 residues: CASSTRTGTGGLGNEQFF. The CDR3 DNA is TGTGCCAGCAGCACCCGTACCGGGACTGGGGGCCTCGGGAATGAGCAGTTCTTC.

The chain links TRBV5-3 to TRBJ2-2; D uncertain. TRBV5-3 is marked as an open reading frame, function uncertain. V lost 0 bases to trimming and J lost 2 bases, with 17 bases between them. The CDR3 consists of 18 residues. The CDR3 spells CARSLVAQKRDNTGELFF. DNA for the CDR3: TGTGCCAGAAGCTTGGTAGCCCAGAAGCGAGATAACACCGGGGAGCTGTTTTTT.

The chain couples TRBV27 to TRBJ2-5; TRBD2 might be the D (6 bases). This CDR3 is built from 14 residues. Germline CDR1 reads MNHEY; CDR2 reads SMNVEV (reference sequence). The ends were cut back, 4 bases at V and 2 bases at J, with 11 bases in the middle. The chain's CDR3 is CASSSASVQETQYF. In nucleotides, the CDR3 is TGTGCCAGCAGTTCAGCTAGCGTACAAGAGACCCAGTACTTC.

The V gene is TRBV5-6, the J gene TRBJ2-2; D unclear. Germline-derived CDR1 and CDR2 are SGHDT and YYEEEE. The V and J ends lost 7 bases and 1 base respectively, with 14 bases between them. The CDR3 length is 15 residues. The CDR3 DNA reads as TGTGCCAGCGGGGTCGGGCTCCAGAACACCGGGGAGCTGTTTTTT. This translates into CASGVGLQNTGELFF.

Notes on this clone: In the same sample, other DNA sequences code for this CDR3. For the CDR3, the DNA is TGTGCCAGCAGTTCAGCAGGCGAGACCTACGAGCAGTACTTC. Its translation is CASSSAGETYEQYF. V usage is TRBV6-5 and J usage is TRBJ2-7; unclear D gene. Germline values: CDR1 MNHEY, CDR2 SVGAGI. V was shortened by 4 bases and J by 2 bases, with 12 bases between the two germline ends. The CDR3 has 14 amino acids.

The chain combines TRBV28 with TRBJ1-1; D is possibly TRBD1 (6 bases). CDR1 is MDHEN, CDR2 SYDVKM, per germline. The CDR3 spans 12 residues. The ends were cut back, 5 bases at V and 5 bases at J, with 9 bases in the middle. This CDR3 reads CASSLRGTEAFF. CDR3 DNA: TGTGCCAGCAGTCTCAGGGGAACTGAAGCTTTCTTT.

Comment on this clone: Other nucleotide sequences from this sample produce the same CDR3. V is TRBV30 and J is TRBJ2-3; 10 bases line up with TRBD2. Germline assignment: CDR1 GTSNPN and CDR2 SVGIG (reference sequence). Germline trimming cut 2 bases from V and 3 bases from J; bases unmatched to any gene: 2. The CDR3 loop spans 14 amino acids. The CDR3 loop reads CAWSSSGSTDTQYF. Written as DNA, the CDR3 is TGTGCCTGGAGTTCTAGCGGGAGTACAGATACGCAGTATTTT.

The J gene is TRBJ2-3, the V gene TRBV27, with D maybe TRBD1 (5 bases). V dropped 1 base and J dropped 11 bases, with 10 bases sitting between them. Per germline, CDR1 MNHEY and CDR2 SMNVEV (reference sequence). The CDR3 sequence is 12 residues long. CDR3 sequence: CASSLWGEKQYF. The CDR3 nucleotides read TGTGCCAGCAGTTTATGGGGCGAGAAGCAGTATTTT.

The chain couples TRBV19 to TRBJ2-2; D possibly corresponds to TRBD2 (5 bases). Looked up from germline, CDR1 is LNHDA and CDR2 is SQIVND (reference sequence). The CDR3 length is 15 residues. V shed 3 bases and J shed 5 bases, with 13 bases lying between them. Here the CDR3 reads CASSITAGSTGELFF. As DNA, the CDR3 is TGTGCCAGTAGTATTACCGCGGGTTCTACCGGGGAGCTGTTTTTT.

The chain is built from TRBV7-9 and TRBJ1-2; a possible D gene is TRBD1 (5 bases). V was trimmed by 1 base and J by 6 bases, leaving 12 bases between them. The CDR3 consists of 14 residues. CDR1 is SEHNR, CDR2 FQNEAQ, per germline (reference sequence). The chain's CDR3 is CASSLVAGSHGYTF. As DNA, the CDR3 is TGTGCCAGCAGCTTAGTAGCAGGGTCACATGGCTACACCTTC.

As to this clone: The same CDR3 is also encoded by other DNA sequences in this sample. The chain links TRBV4-1 to TRBJ2-7; D is perhaps TRBD1 (5 bases). V was clipped by 2 bases and J by 3 bases, with 8 bases between them. Looked up from germline, CDR1 is MGHRA and CDR2 is YSYEKL. This CDR3 is 13 amino acids long. The CDR3 is CASSQRTSYEQYF. In DNA form, the CDR3 reads TGCGCCAGCAGCCAACGGACAAGCTACGAGCAGTACTTC.

The chain carries TRBV28 and TRBJ2-7; TRBD1 matches 9 bases. Germline V gene lookup returns CDR1 MDHEN and CDR2 SYDVKM. After removal of 5 bases from V and 7 bases from J, the junction contained 9 bases not matched to a gene. This CDR3 comprises 14 residues. The CDR3 loop is CASSGRDRVREQYF. As DNA, the CDR3 is TGTGCCAGCAGTGGACGGGACAGGGTCAGGGAGCAGTACTTC.

V is TRBV7-9 and J is TRBJ2-7, with D possibly called TRBD1 or TRBD2 (6 bases each). This CDR3 is built from 14 residues. V was cut by 3 bases and J by 4 bases, with 13 bases left in between. Germline V lookup: CDR1 SEHNR, CDR2 FQNEAQ (reference sequence). In nucleotides, the CDR3 is TGTGCCAGCAGCTTGGAGGGGGGAGAGTACGAGCAGTACTTC. It codes for CASSLEGGEYEQYF.

The chain is built from TRBV7-9 and TRBJ1-2; D gene unclear. The germline V gene encodes CDR1 SEHNR and CDR2 FQNEAQ (reference sequence). The length of the CDR3 is 16 residues. V was pared by 5 bases and J by 5 bases, with 21 bases between. The CDR3 here is CASSPPVAGIGYGYTF. The CDR3 DNA reads as TGTGCCAGCAGCCCACCAGTCGCGGGGATAGGTTATGGCTACACCTTC.

This chain uses TRBV19 with TRBJ2-2; D may be TRBD2 (6 bases). V lost 11 bases, J lost 7 bases, and 14 bases lay in between. Germline V gives CDR1 LNHDA, CDR2 SQIVND (reference sequence). The CDR3 is 12 amino acids. The CDR3 bases are TGTGCCGGAGGGAAGTCGGGCGGGGAGCTGTTTTTT. This encodes CAGGKSGGELFF.

This clone was detected once. The chain links TRBV10-1 to TRBJ2-5, with 7 bases lining up with TRBD1. Germline-derived CDR1 and CDR2 are WNHNN and SYGVQD (reference sequence). V lost 6 bases to trimming and J lost 5 bases; unmatched junction nucleotides: 9. The CDR3 extends over 14 amino acids. The CDR3 reads CASSPDRAGETQYF. Here the CDR3 DNA reads TGCGCCAGCAGCCCCGACAGGGCCGGTGAGACCCAGTACTTC.

The chain carries TRBV2 and TRBJ2-7; 7 nucleotides agree with TRBD1. Trimming took 3 bases from V and 4 from J; bases not matched to a gene: 9. Germline CDR1 is SNHLY and CDR2 is FYNNEI. The CDR3 runs to 15 residues. This CDR3 reads CASSETGPGKYEQYF. The CDR3 coding sequence is TGTGCCAGCAGTGAGACAGGGCCAGGCAAGTACGAGCAGTACTTC.

The V and J genes are TRBV27 and TRBJ1-1, with a weak D call TRBD1 (5 bases). The CDR3 runs 15 residues. Per the germline V gene, CDR1 is MNHEY and CDR2 is SMNVEV (reference sequence). V shed 4 bases and J shed 6 bases, with 18 bases lying between them. The CDR3 bases are TGTGCCAGCAGTTCATTACAGGAGGGGAGGGCTGAAGCTTTCTTT. Amino acid sequence: CASSSLQEGRAEAFF.

V usage is TRBV7-8 and J usage is TRBJ2-1, with TRBD2 matching over 15 bases. The ends lost 5 bases at V and 5 bases at J; junction bases unmatched: 4. CDR3 length: 16 residues. Germline values: CDR1 SGHVS, CDR2 FQNEAQ. The CDR3 protein is CASSQGLAGGDNEQFF. The CDR3 DNA sequence: TGTGCCAGCAGCCAGGGACTAGCGGGGGGAGACAATGAGCAGTTCTTC.

The rearrangement joins TRBV5-5 to TRBJ2-3; the match to TRBD2 covers 7 bases. This CDR3 has 14 amino acids. Looked up from germline, CDR1 is SGHKS and CDR2 is YYEKEE (reference sequence). V lost 4 bases and J lost 1; bases outside the gene matches: 3. The DNA of the CDR3 is TGTGCCAGCAGCGGACTAGGGGGCACAGATACGCAGTATTTT. Encoded protein: CASSGLGGTDTQYF.

The CDR3 region has the DNA TGTGCCAGCAGCCAGGCCGGGACCCACTACAATGAGCAGTTCTTC. Residues: CASSQAGTHYNEQFF. The chain combines TRBV14 with TRBJ2-1; the D call may be TRBD1 or TRBD2 (5 bases each). V lost 3 bases and J 3 bases, leaving 12 bases between the germline ends. The CDR3 spans 15 residues. CDR1 and CDR2 from the germline V gene are SGHDN and FVKESK.

This chain joins TRBV6-6 and TRBJ2-7; D perhaps matches TRBD2 (6 bases). This CDR3 comprises 15 residues. V was cut by 0 bases and J by 6 bases, with 15 bases left in between. CDR1 and CDR2 (germline): MNHNY, SVGAGI (reference sequence). The CDR3 coding sequence is TGTGCCAGCAGTTACTCGGAGGGGCCAAGGGGCGAGCAGTACTTC. Translation: CASSYSEGPRGEQYF.

This clone was detected only once. The chain combines TRBV28 with TRBJ2-7, with D possibly matching TRBD1 (5 bases). This CDR3 region has 13 residues. Trimming took off 7 bases at V and 4 bases at J, with 14 bases between the two ends. Germline V CDR1 and CDR2: MDHEN, SYDVKM. CDR3 residues: CASKGVLLYEQYF. As DNA, the CDR3 is TGTGCCAGCAAAGGGGTCCTACTTTACGAGCAGTACTTC.